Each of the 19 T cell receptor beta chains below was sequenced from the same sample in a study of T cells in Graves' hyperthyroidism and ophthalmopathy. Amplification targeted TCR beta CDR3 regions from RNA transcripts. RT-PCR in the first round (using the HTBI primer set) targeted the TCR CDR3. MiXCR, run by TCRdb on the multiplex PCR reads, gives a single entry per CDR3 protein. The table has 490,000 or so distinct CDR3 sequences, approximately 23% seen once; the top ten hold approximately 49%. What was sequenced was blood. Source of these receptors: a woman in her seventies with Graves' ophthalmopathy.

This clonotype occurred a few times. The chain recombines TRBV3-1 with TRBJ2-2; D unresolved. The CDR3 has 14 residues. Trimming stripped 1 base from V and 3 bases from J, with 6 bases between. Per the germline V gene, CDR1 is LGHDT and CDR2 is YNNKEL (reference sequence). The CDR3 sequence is CASSQGVDTGELFF. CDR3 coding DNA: TGTGCCAGCAGCCAAGGGGTTGACACCGGGGAGCTGTTTTTT. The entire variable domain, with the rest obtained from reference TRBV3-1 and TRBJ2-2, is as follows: DTAVSQTPKYLVTQMGNDKSIKCEQNLGHDTMYWYKQDSKKFLKIMFSYNNKELIINETVPNRFSPKSPDKAHLNLHINSLELGDSAVYFCASSQGVDTGELFFGEGSRLTVL.

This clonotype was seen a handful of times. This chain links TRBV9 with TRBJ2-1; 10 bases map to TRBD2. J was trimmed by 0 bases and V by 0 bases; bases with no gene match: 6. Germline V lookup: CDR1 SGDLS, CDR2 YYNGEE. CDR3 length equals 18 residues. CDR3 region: CASSVGIAGGSSYNEQFF. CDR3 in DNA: TGTGCCAGCAGCGTAGGAATAGCGGGAGGTAGCTCCTACAATGAGCAGTTCTTC.

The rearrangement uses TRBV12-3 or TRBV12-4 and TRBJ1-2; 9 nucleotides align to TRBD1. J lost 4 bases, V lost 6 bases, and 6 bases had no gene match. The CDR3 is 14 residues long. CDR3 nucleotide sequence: TGTGCCAGCAGCCTACAGGGGGCGCTCTATGGCTACACCTTC. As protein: CASSLQGALYGYTF.

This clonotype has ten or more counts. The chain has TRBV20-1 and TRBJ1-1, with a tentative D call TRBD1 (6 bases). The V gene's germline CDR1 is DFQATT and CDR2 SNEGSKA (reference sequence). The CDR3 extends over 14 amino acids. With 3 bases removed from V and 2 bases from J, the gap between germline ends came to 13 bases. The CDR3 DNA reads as TGCAGTGCTAGGGACAACAGGGTTAACACTGAAGCTTTCTTT. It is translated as CSARDNRVNTEAFF.

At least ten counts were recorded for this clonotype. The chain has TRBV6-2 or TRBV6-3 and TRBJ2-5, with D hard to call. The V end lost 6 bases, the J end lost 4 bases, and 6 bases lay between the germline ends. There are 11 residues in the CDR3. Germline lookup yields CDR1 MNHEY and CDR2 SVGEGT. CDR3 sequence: CASSGRETQYF. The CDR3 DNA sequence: TGTGCCAGCAGCGGGCGAGAGACCCAGTACTTC.

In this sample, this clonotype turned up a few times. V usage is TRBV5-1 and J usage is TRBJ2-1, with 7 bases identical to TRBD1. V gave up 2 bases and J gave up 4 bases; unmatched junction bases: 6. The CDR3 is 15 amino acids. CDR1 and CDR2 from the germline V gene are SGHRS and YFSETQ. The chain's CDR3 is CASSLLNRGYNEQFF. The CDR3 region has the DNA TGCGCCAGCAGCTTACTGAACAGGGGATACAATGAGCAGTTCTTC.

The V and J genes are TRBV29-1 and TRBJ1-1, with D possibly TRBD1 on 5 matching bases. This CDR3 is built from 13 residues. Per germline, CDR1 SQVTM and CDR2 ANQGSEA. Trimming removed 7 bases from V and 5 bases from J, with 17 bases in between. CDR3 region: CSGRLGGNTEAFF. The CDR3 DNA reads TGCAGCGGCCGATTGGGGGGGAATACTGAAGCTTTCTTT.

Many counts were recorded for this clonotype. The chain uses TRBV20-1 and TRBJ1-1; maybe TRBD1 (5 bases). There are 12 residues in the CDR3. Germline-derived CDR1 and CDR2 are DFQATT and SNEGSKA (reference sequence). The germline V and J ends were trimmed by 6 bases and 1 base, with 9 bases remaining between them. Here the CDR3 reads CSAPGQNTEAFF. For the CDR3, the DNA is TGCAGTGCCCCCGGACAGAACACTGAAGCTTTCTTT.

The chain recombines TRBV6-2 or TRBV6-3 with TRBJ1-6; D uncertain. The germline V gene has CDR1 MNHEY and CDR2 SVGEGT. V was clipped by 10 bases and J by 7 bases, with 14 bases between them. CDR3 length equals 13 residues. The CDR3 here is CAISVDMNSPLHF. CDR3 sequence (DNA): TGTGCCATCTCGGTCGACATGAATTCACCCCTCCACTTT.

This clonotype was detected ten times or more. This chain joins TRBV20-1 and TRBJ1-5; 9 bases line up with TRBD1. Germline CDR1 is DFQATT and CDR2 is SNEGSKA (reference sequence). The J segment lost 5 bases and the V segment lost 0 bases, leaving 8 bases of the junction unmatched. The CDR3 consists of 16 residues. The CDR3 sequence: CSARDHRGRVDQPQHF. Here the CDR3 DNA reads TGCAGTGCTAGAGACCACAGGGGGCGCGTAGATCAGCCCCAGCATTTT.

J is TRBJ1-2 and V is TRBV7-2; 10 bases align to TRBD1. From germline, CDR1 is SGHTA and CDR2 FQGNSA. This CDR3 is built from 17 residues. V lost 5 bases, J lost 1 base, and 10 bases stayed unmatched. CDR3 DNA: TGTGCCAGCAGCATCCCGGGACAGGGGATTCTTAACTATGGCTACACCTTC. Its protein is CASSIPGQGILNYGYTF.

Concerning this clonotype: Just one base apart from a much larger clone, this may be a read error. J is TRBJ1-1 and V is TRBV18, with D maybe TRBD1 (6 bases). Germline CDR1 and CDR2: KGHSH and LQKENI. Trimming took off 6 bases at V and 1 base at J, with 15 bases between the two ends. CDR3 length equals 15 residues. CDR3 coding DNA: TGTGCCAGCTCCCCGGGACAAGGCCAGAACACTGAAGCTTTCTTT. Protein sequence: CASSPGQGQNTEAFF.

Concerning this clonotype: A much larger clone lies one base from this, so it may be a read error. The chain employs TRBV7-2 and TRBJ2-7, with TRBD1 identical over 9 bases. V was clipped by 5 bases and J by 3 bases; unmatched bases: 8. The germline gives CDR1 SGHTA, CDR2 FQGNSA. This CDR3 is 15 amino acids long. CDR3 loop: CASSPGTGSIYEQYF. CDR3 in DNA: TGTGCCAGCAGCCCGGGGACAGGGTCCATCTACGAGCAGTACTTC. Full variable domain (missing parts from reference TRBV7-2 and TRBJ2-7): GAGVSQSPSNKVTEKGKDVELRCDPISGHTALYWYRQSLGQGLEFLIYFQGNSAPDKSGLPSDRFSAERTGGSVSTLTIQRTQQEDSAVYLCASSPGTGSIYEQYFGPGTRLTVT.

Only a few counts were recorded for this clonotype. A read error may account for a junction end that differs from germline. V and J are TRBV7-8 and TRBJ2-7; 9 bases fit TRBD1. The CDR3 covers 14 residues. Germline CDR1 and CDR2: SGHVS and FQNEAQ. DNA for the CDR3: TGTACCAGCAGCTTCGGACAGGGGCCCTACGAGCAGTACTTC. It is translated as CTSSFGQGPYEQYF.

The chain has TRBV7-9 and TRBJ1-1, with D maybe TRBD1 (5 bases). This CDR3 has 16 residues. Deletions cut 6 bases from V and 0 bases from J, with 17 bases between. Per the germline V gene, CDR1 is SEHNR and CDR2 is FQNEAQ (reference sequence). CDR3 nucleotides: TGTGCCAGCAGACCCGGGACGGATGGAATGAACACTGAAGCTTTCTTT. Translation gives CASRPGTDGMNTEAFF. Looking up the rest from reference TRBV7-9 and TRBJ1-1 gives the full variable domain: DTGVSQNPRHKITKRGQNVTFRCDPISEHNRLYWYRQTLGQGPEFLTYFQNEAQLEKSRLLSDRFSAERPKGSFSTLEIQRTEQGDSAMYLCASRPGTDGMNTEAFFGQGTRLTVV.

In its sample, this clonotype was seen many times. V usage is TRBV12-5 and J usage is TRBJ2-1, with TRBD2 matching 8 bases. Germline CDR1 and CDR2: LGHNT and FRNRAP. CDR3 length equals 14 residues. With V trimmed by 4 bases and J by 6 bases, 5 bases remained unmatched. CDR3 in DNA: TGTGCTAGTGGTTCGGGACTAGATTCCAATGAGCAGTTCTTC. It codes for CASGSGLDSNEQFF.

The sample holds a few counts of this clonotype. CDR3 sequence reads: CAWSVDWDSDYGYTF. The CDR3 nucleotides read TGTGCCTGGAGTGTAGACTGGGACAGTGACTATGGCTACACCTTC. The chain employs TRBV30 and TRBJ1-2; 7 bases align to TRBD1. Germline assignment: CDR1 GTSNPN and CDR2 SVGIG (reference sequence). The trim removed 0 bases at V and 3 bases at J, leaving 7 bases unmatched. This CDR3 is 15 amino acids long.

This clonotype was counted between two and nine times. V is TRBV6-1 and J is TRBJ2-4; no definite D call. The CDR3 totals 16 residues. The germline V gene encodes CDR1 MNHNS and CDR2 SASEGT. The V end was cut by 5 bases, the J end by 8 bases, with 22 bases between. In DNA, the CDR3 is TGTGCCAGCAGTTATAACTGGCACTCGATCGTCGACATTCAGTACTTC. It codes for CASSYNWHSIVDIQYF.

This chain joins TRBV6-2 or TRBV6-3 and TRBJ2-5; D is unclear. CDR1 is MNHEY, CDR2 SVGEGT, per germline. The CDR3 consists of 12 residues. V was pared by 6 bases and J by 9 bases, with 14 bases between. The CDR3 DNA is TGTGCCAGCAGCCCTTCAAGGGCATCCCAGTACTTC. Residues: CASSPSRASQYF.